This T cell receptor beta chain was obtained from a study of cytomegalovirus exposure and HLA in healthy donors. Findings and caveats of the study: Listed as cytomegalovirus-associated were 170 or so TCR beta chains. Among TCR beta chains of equal frequency, HLA-associated ones were more clonally expanded in a later analysis.

Of note for this clone: Its specificity is not known.

Both 60 Vbeta primers and 13 Jbeta primers went into the PCR. Original processing methods: Later, an analysis found about 80 million unique TCR beta chains, and roughly 9.9 million of these were shared. Some clones are missing from TCRdb's copy, which holds only in-frame ones; the method was immunoSEQ multiplex PCR. V and J calls and clone size are those listed in that table; D and trimming were worked out from the DNA. The sample lists 150,000 or so clones, approximately 81% occurring once. The length of the CDR3 is 15 residues. Germline-derived CDR1 and CDR2 are LNHDA and SQIVND (reference sequence). After removal of 5 bases from V and 8 bases from J, the junction contained 10 bases not matched to a gene.

The source is a man aged 18 to 29 in good health and CMV-seropositive. The chain recombines TRBV19 with TRBJ1-4, with TRBD1 identical over 8 bases. Source material: PBMCs. CDR3 protein: CASSRPGGENEKLFF. CDR3 bases: TGTGCCAGTAGTCGTCCAGGGGGCGAAAACGAAAAACTGTTTTTT.